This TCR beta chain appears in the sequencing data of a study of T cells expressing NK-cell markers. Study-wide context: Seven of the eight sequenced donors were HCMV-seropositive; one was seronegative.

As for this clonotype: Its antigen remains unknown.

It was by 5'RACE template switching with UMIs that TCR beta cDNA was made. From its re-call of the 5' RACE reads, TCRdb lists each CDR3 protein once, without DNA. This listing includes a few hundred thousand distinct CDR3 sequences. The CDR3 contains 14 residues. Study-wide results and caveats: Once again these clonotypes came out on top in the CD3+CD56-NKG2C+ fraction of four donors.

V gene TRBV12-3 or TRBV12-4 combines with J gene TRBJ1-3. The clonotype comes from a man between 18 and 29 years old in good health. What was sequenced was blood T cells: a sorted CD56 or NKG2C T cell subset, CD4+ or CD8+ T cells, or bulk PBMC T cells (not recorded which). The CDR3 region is CASSWALGGNTIYF.